This TCR beta chain was obtained from a study of blood T cell repertoires in COVID-19. V was pared by 7 bases and J by 4 bases, with 17 bases between. The germline gives CDR1 SGHRS, CDR2 YFSETQ. The CDR3 covers 15 residues. In the original analysis: Amplification of reference gene primers provided the estimated nucleated cell counts. TCRdb's copy holds only in-frame clones and misses some; the assay was immunoSEQ multiplex PCR. The V and J calls and clone size are taken from that table; D and trimming were inferred from the DNA. This sample has 180,000 or so clones; 70% to 90% occur once, and the top ten carry roughly 7.8%.

This sequence was found in a man aged 55 to 70 with acute or convalescent COVID-19. This chain uses TRBV5-1 with TRBJ1-4, with a tentative D call TRBD1 (5 bases). Sequencing was carried out using peripheral blood. In DNA form, the CDR3 reads TGCGCCAGCTCCCTCACCCAGGGTTTTAATGAAAAACTGTTTTTT. This encodes CASSLTQGFNEKLFF.